The 3 T cell receptor beta chains presented below share a single source sample, sequenced in a study of blood T cell repertoires in COVID-19. TCRdb keeps only in-frame clones here, not all; method: immunoSEQ multiplex PCR. In the table there are some 300,000 clones, about 88% of which are singletons. Sequences were obtained from PBMCs or T cells enriched from blood (not recorded which). All receptors derive from a woman in her sixties or seventies in a cohort exposed to, infected with or recovered from COVID-19 (not recorded which).

V and J are TRBV10-3 and TRBJ1-3; 7 bases are a match to TRBD1. The CDR3 loop spans 17 amino acids. V lost 4 bases, J lost 4 bases, and 13 bases stayed unmatched. Per the germline V gene, CDR1 is ENHRY and CDR2 is SYGVKD. CDR3 nucleotides: TGTGCCATCAGTGGGACGTGGGAACAGGGGAAAGGAAACACCATATATTTT. It specifies CAISGTWEQGKGNTIYF.

The J gene is TRBJ1-1, the V gene TRBV23-1; tentative D call: TRBD1 (5 bases). TRBV23-1 is an open reading frame whose function is uncertain. This CDR3 comprises 12 residues. V was cut by 0 bases and J by 11 bases, with 10 bases left in between. Here the CDR3 DNA reads TGCGCCAGCAGTCAATCGTGGGGGGGGGCTTTCTTT. Its translation: CASSQSWGGAFF.

Of note for this clone: One end of the junction fails to match germline, which may point to a read error. The CDR3, as DNA: TGTGCCAGCAGTGCCATCGGGTCCTCCGAGCAGTACTTC. Protein sequence: CASSAIGSSEQYF. The chain links TRBV25-1 to TRBJ2-7; D is uncertain. This CDR3 comprises 13 residues. Germline CDR1 and CDR2: MGHDK and SYGVNS.